This T cell receptor beta chain was observed in a study of blood T cell repertoires in COVID-19. As handled by the study authors: Amplification of reference gene primers provided the estimated nucleated cell counts. Method: immunoSEQ multiplex PCR; TCRdb's copy keeps in-frame clones and lacks some. V, J and clone size reflect that table, while D and trimming were determined from the DNA. The table records around 270,000 clones, over 70% of them present only once. This CDR3 has 19 residues. V shed 1 base, J shed 0 bases, and the junction held 14 bases outside the gene matches. Germline V gene sequence: CDR1 SEHNR, CDR2 FQNEAQ (reference sequence). This clone was recorded only once.

The sequence was obtained from a woman in her thirties or forties who had been exposed to COVID-19. Sequenced: PBMCs or T cells enriched from blood (not recorded which). The J gene is TRBJ2-7, the V gene TRBV7-9; TRBD2 matches 8 bases. This CDR3 reads CASSLGTGTRTWGSYEQYV. The CDR3 DNA sequence: TGTGCCAGCAGCTTAGGAACCGGGACTAGGACTTGGGGCTCCTACGAGCAGTACGTC.